Following are 20 T cell receptor beta chains from one sample sequenced in a study of blood T cell repertoires in COVID-19. Using immunoSEQ multiplex PCR, the repertoire was profiled, and TCRdb retains in-frame clones only, with some absent. The sample consists of a few hundred thousand clones, around 88% of them appearing once. Input material: peripheral blood. These receptors all stem from a woman aged 25-40 years who had recovered from COVID-19.

The genes are TRBV9 and TRBJ2-7, with 7 bases identical to TRBD2. The ends lost 0 bases at V and 7 bases at J; junction bases unmatched: 4. Per germline, CDR1 SGDLS and CDR2 YYNGEE. The CDR3 is made up of 13 amino acids. This CDR3 is CASSVEHGGEQYF. The CDR3 nucleotides are TGTGCCAGCAGCGTAGAACACGGGGGGGAGCAGTACTTC.

The V call is TRBV24-1, the J call TRBJ1-4; D is unresolved. Germline V gene data show CDR1 as KGHDR and CDR2 as SFDVKD. Trimming stripped 5 bases from V and 2 bases from J, with 8 bases between. The CDR3 extends over 14 amino acids. The CDR3 is CATSAPRTNEKLFF. Here the CDR3 DNA reads TGTGCCACCAGTGCCCCACGGACTAATGAAAAACTGTTTTTT.

The chain has TRBV3-1 (or the pseudogene TRBV3-2) and TRBJ2-1; 7 bases align to TRBD2. The CDR3 sequence is 15 residues long. The V gene end was trimmed by 1 base and the J gene end by 9 bases; junction bases not matched to a gene: 9. CDR1 and CDR2 from the germline V gene are LGHDT and YNNKEL (reference sequence). The CDR3 region is CASSQVSRGIGEQFF. Written as DNA, the CDR3 is TGTGCCAGCAGCCAAGTTTCGCGGGGGATTGGTGAGCAGTTCTTC.

J is TRBJ1-1 and V is TRBV5-1; 8 bases line up with TRBD1. Germline V gene sequence: CDR1 SGHRS, CDR2 YFSETQ. The V gene end was trimmed by 5 bases and the J gene end by 0 bases; junction bases not matched to a gene: 6. The CDR3 is 15 residues long. The CDR3 sequence: CASSQRTGMNTEAFF. As DNA, the CDR3 is TGCGCCAGCAGTCAGAGGACAGGGATGAACACTGAAGCTTTCTTT.

The chain recombines TRBV5-1 with TRBJ1-1; possible D gene TRBD1, 5 bases. V was trimmed by 0 bases and J by 10 bases, leaving 19 bases between them. Germline assignment: CDR1 SGHRS and CDR2 YFSETQ. The CDR3 has 15 amino acids. The CDR3 DNA follows: TGCGCCAGCAGCTTGGTATCAGGCGGGACCCTGCGAGCTTTCTTT. Its protein product is CASSLVSGGTLRAFF.

In this sample, this clone turned up once. The V call is TRBV7-2, the J call TRBJ1-2; a possible D gene is TRBD1 (5 bases). Germline CDR1 and CDR2: SGHTA and FQGNSA. V shed 1 base and J shed 8 bases, with 11 bases lying between them. CDR3 length: 13 amino acids. The CDR3 loop is CASSLVQGQGYTF. CDR3 nucleotides: TGTGCCAGCAGCTTAGTCCAGGGTCAAGGCTACACCTTC.

The chain is built from TRBV5-4 and TRBJ1-1, with 7 nucleotides matching TRBD1. V lost 4 bases and J lost 2; bases outside the gene matches: 11. Germline V gene sequence: CDR1 SGHNT, CDR2 YYREEE (reference sequence). The CDR3 has 16 amino acids. CDR3 DNA sequence: TGTGCCAGCAGCGTCAGGGGGGCAGGGGCTAACACTGAAGCTTTCTTT. It codes for CASSVRGAGANTEAFF.

The J gene is TRBJ2-7, the V gene TRBV5-6, with 9 bases matching TRBD2. The CDR3 consists of 16 residues. CDR1 SGHDT and CDR2 YYEEEE come from the germline V gene. J lost 2 bases, V lost 1 base, and 7 bases had no gene match. DNA of the CDR3: TGTGCCAGCAGCTTGCTTTTGCTAGCGGGGACCTACGAGCAGTACTTC. This translates into CASSLLLLAGTYEQYF.

CDR3 residues: CASSSNSNQPQHF. CDR3 nucleotides: TGTGCCAGCAGTTCTAATAGCAATCAGCCCCAGCATTTT. The chain couples TRBV5-6 to TRBJ1-5; D call uncertain. CDR3 size: 13 residues. Trimming pared 5 bases from V and 0 bases from J, leaving 6 bases between. The germline V gene encodes CDR1 SGHDT and CDR2 YYEEEE.

This clone was detected once. The V call is TRBV9, the J call TRBJ2-6, with TRBD1 matching over 9 bases. The ends lost 3 bases at V and 4 bases at J; junction bases unmatched: 2. Per the germline V gene, CDR1 is SGDLS and CDR2 is YYNGEE. The CDR3 runs to 15 residues. In DNA, the CDR3 is TGTGCCAGCAGCGGGACAGGGGCGGGGGCCAACGTCCTGACTTTC. It translates to CASSGTGAGANVLTF.

The chain joins TRBV7-6 to TRBJ1-2; D is perhaps TRBD1 (6 bases). The V and J ends lost 1 base and 4 bases respectively, with 13 bases between them. This CDR3 comprises 15 residues. CDR1 and CDR2 from the germline V gene are SGHVS and FNYEAQ. The CDR3, as DNA: TGTGCCAGCAGCTTAGGTCAGGGGACCACCTATGGCTACACCTTC. Its protein product is CASSLGQGTTYGYTF.

J is TRBJ2-2 and V is TRBV19; D is ambiguous. The CDR3 loop spans 12 amino acids. V gave up 7 bases and J gave up 3 bases, with 6 bases separating them. The germline V gene encodes CDR1 LNHDA and CDR2 SQIVND (reference sequence). The CDR3 region is CASTPDTGELFF. The DNA of the CDR3 is TGTGCCAGTACCCCCGACACCGGGGAGCTGTTTTTT.

The chain combines TRBV5-1 with TRBJ2-1; D is possibly TRBD1 (7 bases). The germline V and J ends were trimmed by 0 bases and 4 bases, with 14 bases remaining between them. CDR3 length equals 16 residues. CDR1 and CDR2 (germline): SGHRS, YFSETQ. The CDR3 loop is CASSLVRGDRYNEQFF. The CDR3 DNA is TGCGCCAGCAGCTTGGTCCGCGGGGACAGATACAATGAGCAGTTCTTC.

This chain connects TRBV30 to TRBJ1-2; D is perhaps TRBD1 (6 bases). This CDR3 is 14 amino acids long. The V gene lost 4 bases and the J gene lost 3 bases, with 15 bases spanning the gap. Germline V gene sequence: CDR1 GTSNPN, CDR2 SVGIG (reference sequence). CDR3 bases: TGTGCCTGGAACGTAGGGGGGGGCTACTATGGCTACACCTTC. As protein: CAWNVGGGYYGYTF.

The V and J genes are TRBV5-1 and TRBJ2-2, with D perhaps matching TRBD2 (5 bases). Trimming stripped 1 base from V and 7 bases from J, with 14 bases between. The length of the CDR3 is 15 residues. CDR1 is SGHRS and CDR2 is YFSETQ in the germline V gene. DNA for the CDR3: TGCGCCAGCAGCTTGTACCGGGAAATCCTCGGGGAGCTGTTTTTT. As protein: CASSLYREILGELFF. The entire variable domain, with the rest obtained from reference TRBV5-1 and TRBJ2-2, is as follows: KAGVTQTPRYLIKTRGQQVTLSCSPISGHRSVSWYQQTPGQGLQFLFEYFSETQRNKGNFPGRFSGRQFSNSRSEMNVSTLELGDSALYLCASSLYREILGELFFGEGSRLTVL.

The chain uses TRBV19 and TRBJ1-1, with 8 bases fitting TRBD1. J lost 4 bases, V lost 3 bases, and 7 bases had no gene match. Germline CDR1 is LNHDA and CDR2 is SQIVND (reference sequence). This CDR3 is built from 15 residues. CDR3 sequence: CASSISQGATTEAFF. The CDR3 nucleotides read TGTGCCAGTAGTATCTCCCAGGGGGCGACCACTGAAGCTTTCTTT.

Turning to this clone: The sample carries other DNA sequences with the same CDR3. The V and J genes are TRBV4-1 and TRBJ1-2; tentative D call: TRBD1 (6 bases). Germline V CDR1 and CDR2: MGHRA, YSYEKL. The CDR3 covers 13 residues. V was pared by 0 bases and J by 5 bases, with 7 bases between. The CDR3 bases are TGCGCCAGCAGCCAAGAACAGGGTTATGGCTACACCTTC. Protein product: CASSQEQGYGYTF.

The V call is TRBV4-3, the J call TRBJ2-5, with D possibly TRBD2 on 6 matching bases. V was cut by 0 bases and J by 4 bases, with 15 bases left in between. CDR1 and CDR2 (germline): LGHNA, YSLEER. CDR3 length equals 16 residues. CDR3 coding DNA: TGCGCCAGCAGCCAAGATAGCGCCACGGGACTAGAGACCCAGTACTTC. Translation gives CASSQDSATGLETQYF.

This clone appeared a few times. The chain has TRBV10-3 and TRBJ1-1; TRBD1 is a possible D gene (5 bases). Germline assignment: CDR1 ENHRY and CDR2 SYGVKD. The CDR3 is 18 residues long. The V end was cut by 2 bases, the J end by 4 bases, with 23 bases between. The CDR3 nucleotides read TGTGCCATCAGTGAGAGGGAGGTCGGGGGACTTTTGGGCACTGAAGCTTTCTTT. Translated, it gives CAISEREVGGLLGTEAFF.

This clone appeared a few times. The J gene is TRBJ1-1, the V gene TRBV29-1; no firm D call. The germline V and J ends were trimmed by 7 bases and 0 bases, with 12 bases remaining between them. This CDR3 is built from 13 residues. From germline, CDR1 is SQVTM and CDR2 ANQGSEA. This CDR3 reads CSAPGQLNTEAFF. The CDR3 DNA is TGCAGCGCCCCTGGCCAGTTGAACACTGAAGCTTTCTTT.